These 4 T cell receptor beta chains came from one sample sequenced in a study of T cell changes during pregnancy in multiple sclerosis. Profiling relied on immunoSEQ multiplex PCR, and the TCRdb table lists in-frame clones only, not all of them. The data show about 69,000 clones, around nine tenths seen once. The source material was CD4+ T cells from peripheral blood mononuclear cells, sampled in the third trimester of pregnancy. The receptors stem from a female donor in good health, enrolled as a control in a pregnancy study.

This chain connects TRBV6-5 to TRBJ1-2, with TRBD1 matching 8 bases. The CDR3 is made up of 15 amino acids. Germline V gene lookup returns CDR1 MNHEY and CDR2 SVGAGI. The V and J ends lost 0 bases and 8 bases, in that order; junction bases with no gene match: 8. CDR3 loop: CASSYSPGQEVGYTF. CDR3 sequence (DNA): TGTGCCAGCAGTTACTCTCCGGGACAGGAAGTCGGCTACACCTTC.

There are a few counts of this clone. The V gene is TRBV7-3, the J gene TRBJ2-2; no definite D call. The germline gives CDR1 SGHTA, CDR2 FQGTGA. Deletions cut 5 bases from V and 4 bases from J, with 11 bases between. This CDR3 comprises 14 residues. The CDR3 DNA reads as TGTGCCAGCAGCCGTGGTGACACCACCGGGGAGCTGTTTTTT. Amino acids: CASSRGDTTGELFF.

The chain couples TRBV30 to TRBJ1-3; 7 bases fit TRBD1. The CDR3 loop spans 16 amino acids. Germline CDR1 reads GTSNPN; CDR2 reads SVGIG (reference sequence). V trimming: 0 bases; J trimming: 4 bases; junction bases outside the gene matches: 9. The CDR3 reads CAWSVPPTGVGNTIYF. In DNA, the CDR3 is TGTGCCTGGAGTGTCCCACCTACAGGGGTCGGAAACACCATATATTTT.

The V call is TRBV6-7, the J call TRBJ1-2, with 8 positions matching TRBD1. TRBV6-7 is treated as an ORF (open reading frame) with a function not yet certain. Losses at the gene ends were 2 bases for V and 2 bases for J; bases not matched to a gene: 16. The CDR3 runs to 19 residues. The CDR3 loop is CASSYRTLERTGWNYGYTF. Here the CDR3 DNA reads TGTGCCAGCAGTTACCGCACGTTAGAACGGACAGGGTGGAACTATGGCTACACCTTC.